Sequencing of this T cell receptor (beta chain) was carried out in a study of T cells in Graves' hyperthyroidism and ophthalmopathy. Overall study: Peripheral blood was acquired at first diagnosis, ahead of any therapy whatsoever. Notes on the study in general: Most expanded thyroid clonotypes above 0.001 recurred in blood.

Concerning this clonotype: What it binds is unknown.

Graves' hyperthyroidism was deemed stable given no ophthalmopathy progression within 18 months. Using over 8.5 ml of fresh peripheral blood, PBMCs were prepared. V trimming: 1 base; J trimming: 3 bases; junction bases outside the gene matches: 9. The CDR3 loop spans 16 amino acids. Per the germline V gene, CDR1 is DFQATT and CDR2 is SNEGSKA (reference sequence). Researchers took RNA transcripts and amplified the TCR beta CDR3 regions from them. During a first-round RT-PCR of the TCR CDR3, the HTBI primer set was used. TCRdb redid the calling of the multiplex PCR reads with MiXCR, one entry per CDR3 protein. The sample includes 550,000 to 600,000 distinct CDR3 sequences, over 15% of them seen just once.

The chain is built from TRBV20-1 and TRBJ2-3; 8 bases fit TRBD2. This clonotype originated in a woman under 30 with Graves' hyperthyroidism. Input material: blood. Written as DNA, the CDR3 is TGCAGTGCTAGAGGGAAGCGGGGGCCGGGGACAGATACGCAGTATTTT. Its protein product is CSARGKRGPGTDTQYF.